What follows are 30 T cell receptor beta chains derived from one specimen sequenced in a study of OX40 agonist ivuxolimab in advanced cancers. TCRdb keeps only in-frame clones here, not all; method: immunoSEQ multiplex PCR. The sample includes 35,000 to 40,000 clones, roughly 80% seen only once; the top ten take roughly 7.5%. The specimen comprised CD4+ or CD8+ T cells sorted from blood, sampled in a trial of the OX40 agonist ivuxolimab. These receptors were obtained from an adult with an advanced solid tumor such as melanoma, head and neck, liver or kidney cancer.

V is TRBV29-1 and J is TRBJ1-6; TRBD1 is a possible D gene (5 bases). CDR3 size: 13 residues. V lost 1 base and J 8 bases, leaving 9 bases between the germline ends. Germline CDR1 and CDR2: SQVTM and ANQGSEA. The CDR3: CSVEGDGDSPLHF. CDR3 nucleotides: TGCAGCGTTGAAGGGGACGGGGATTCACCCCTCCACTTT.

The CDR3 nucleotides read TGTGCCAGCAGTTTAACAGGGGGCTTGGGTTATTCACCCCTCCACTTT. It encodes CASSLTGGLGYSPLHF. The rearrangement links TRBV27 to TRBJ1-6; 9 nucleotides agree with TRBD1. Germline V CDR1 and CDR2: MNHEY, SMNVEV (reference sequence). The CDR3 consists of 16 residues. The V segment lost 2 bases and the J segment 8 bases; nucleotides outside the gene matches: 7.

This sequence joins TRBV27 and TRBJ2-5, with TRBD2 matching over 14 bases. J was trimmed by 11 bases and V by 6 bases; bases with no gene match: 14. Germline CDR1 and CDR2: MNHEY and SMNVEV (reference sequence). The CDR3 sequence is 16 residues long. The CDR3 region is CASSRPATSGRAEQYF. CDR3 nucleotide sequence: TGTGCCAGCAGCCGACCCGCGACTAGCGGGAGGGCAGAGCAGTACTTC.

The gene calls are TRBV30 and TRBJ1-6, with TRBD1 as a possible D gene (6 bases). Germline V CDR1 and CDR2: GTSNPN, SVGIG (reference sequence). V shed 1 base and J shed 16 bases, with 17 bases lying between them. There are 13 residues in the CDR3. The CDR3 loop reads CAWSESGQPELHF. The CDR3 coding sequence is TGTGCCTGGAGTGAGAGCGGACAGCCTGAGCTCCACTTT.

This chain uses TRBV7-9 with TRBJ2-1, with D tentatively TRBD2 (5 bases). Per germline, CDR1 SEHNR and CDR2 FQNEAQ (reference sequence). The V and J ends lost 3 bases and 6 bases respectively, with 9 bases between them. CDR3 length equals 13 residues. The CDR3 sequence is CASSLPTINEQFF. In DNA, the CDR3 is TGTGCCAGCAGCTTGCCGACTATCAATGAGCAGTTCTTC.

This chain connects TRBV27 to TRBJ2-2; no clear D. V was trimmed by 3 bases and J by 2 bases, leaving 13 bases between them. There are 16 residues in the CDR3. Germline loops: CDR1 MNHEY, CDR2 SMNVEV (reference sequence). CDR3 region: CASSFHPGLNTGELFF. CDR3 nucleotide sequence: TGTGCCAGCAGTTTTCATCCCGGATTAAACACCGGGGAGCTGTTTTTT.

CDR3 in DNA: TGCGCCAGCAGCGACCCCCGGGGAGGCGTTATGTACGAGCAGTACTTC. Its protein is CASSDPRGGVMYEQYF. V usage is TRBV5-1 and J usage is TRBJ2-7, with D possibly TRBD2 on 6 matching bases. CDR1 is SGHRS and CDR2 is YFSETQ in the germline V gene. V lost 4 bases, J lost 4 bases, and 21 bases lay in between. This CDR3 is built from 16 residues.

The V and J genes are TRBV4-1 and TRBJ1-2; D gene ambiguous. CDR3 length: 12 residues. The V gene lost 6 bases and the J gene lost 5 bases, with 10 bases spanning the gap. Per germline, CDR1 MGHRA and CDR2 YSYEKL. CDR3 nucleotide sequence: TGCGCCAGCAGTGGCAGTGGGTATGGCTACACCTTC. This sequence encodes CASSGSGYGYTF.

The rearrangement links TRBV5-1 to TRBJ2-1, with TRBD1 matching over 9 bases. The germline CDR1 and CDR2 sequences are SGHRS and YFSETQ. The J segment lost 3 bases and the V segment lost 9 bases, leaving 10 bases of the junction unmatched. The CDR3 loop spans 15 amino acids. The CDR3: CATSIQGASYNEQFF. In nucleotides, the CDR3 is TGCGCCACCAGTATACAGGGGGCTAGCTACAATGAGCAGTTCTTC.

The chain joins TRBV18 to TRBJ2-7; D gene unclear. CDR1 KGHSH and CDR2 LQKENI come from the germline V gene. CDR3 length: 14 residues. V lost 3 bases, J lost 5 bases, and 14 bases lay in between. The CDR3 protein is CASSPFTRADEQYF. The DNA for the CDR3 is TGTGCCAGCTCACCGTTTACCCGGGCTGACGAGCAGTACTTC.

J is TRBJ2-7 and V is TRBV5-1, with D unclear. The V gene's germline CDR1 is SGHRS and CDR2 YFSETQ. With 1 base removed from V and 2 bases from J, the gap between germline ends came to 4 bases. This CDR3 is built from 12 residues. Here the CDR3 reads CASSLRPYEQYF. The CDR3 DNA reads TGCGCCAGCAGCTTGAGACCCTACGAGCAGTACTTC. Full variable domain (missing parts from reference TRBV5-1 and TRBJ2-7): KAGVTQTPRYLIKTRGQQVTLSCSPISGHRSVSWYQQTPGQGLQFLFEYFSETQRNKGNFPGRFSGRQFSNSRSEMNVSTLELGDSALYLCASSLRPYEQYFGPGTRLTVT.

This clone was counted once. The rearrangement links TRBV19 to TRBJ2-2; D remains unclear. Per germline, CDR1 LNHDA and CDR2 SQIVND (reference sequence). The CDR3 length is 11 residues. The germline V and J ends were trimmed by 10 bases and 2 bases, with 5 bases remaining between them. The CDR3 nucleotides are TGTGCCACTATTAACACCGGGGAGCTGTTTTTT. This translates into CATINTGELFF.

This clone was found once. V usage is TRBV28 and J usage is TRBJ2-7; the D gene could be TRBD1 or TRBD2 (5 bases each). This CDR3 has 16 residues. Germline CDR1 reads MDHEN; CDR2 reads SYDVKM. Trimming left V 4 bases short and J 5 bases short, with 21 bases between. Here the CDR3 DNA reads TGTGCCAGCAGTTCGCCCGGGACGGGTTTTTCCCACGAGCAGTACTTC. Its translation is CASSSPGTGFSHEQYF.

The rearrangement uses TRBV4-3 and TRBJ2-3; 10 bases agree with TRBD2. There are 17 residues in the CDR3. V lost 1 base, J lost 3 bases, and 7 bases stayed unmatched. Germline CDR1 and CDR2: LGHNA and YSLEER. The DNA for the CDR3 is TGCGCCAGCAGCCAAGTGTCTAGCGGGAGCTGGACAGATACGCAGTATTTT. Encoded protein: CASSQVSSGSWTDTQYF.

The J gene is TRBJ2-7, the V gene TRBV19; D not certain. The V and J ends lost 3 bases and 1 base respectively, with 7 bases between them. The CDR3 consists of 13 residues. Germline V gene data show CDR1 as LNHDA and CDR2 as SQIVND (reference sequence). The CDR3 is CASSMGFSYEQYF. CDR3 bases: TGTGCCAGTAGTATGGGCTTTTCCTACGAGCAGTACTTC.

This clone qualifies as medium-sized. The chain has TRBV11-3 and TRBJ1-1; 8 nucleotides align to TRBD1. This CDR3 region has 17 residues. CDR1 SGHNT and CDR2 YENEEA come from the germline V gene. The ends lost 4 bases at V and 5 bases at J; junction bases unmatched: 15. The CDR3 protein is CASSSQFGSGGGTEAFF. The DNA of the CDR3 is TGTGCCAGCAGCTCTCAGTTTGGGTCAGGGGGCGGAACTGAAGCTTTCTTT.

This clone was seen just once. The chain carries TRBV30 and TRBJ1-5; 7 bases match TRBD1. The germline V gene encodes CDR1 GTSNPN and CDR2 SVGIG (reference sequence). The trim removed 1 base at V and 9 bases at J, leaving 24 bases unmatched. The CDR3 is 19 amino acids. CDR3 nucleotide sequence: TGTGCCTGGAGTGGAAAGACCGGATGGCTGGGACAGCTAAATTCGCCCCAGCATTTT. This codes for CAWSGKTGWLGQLNSPQHF.

This rearrangement joins TRBV29-1 to TRBJ2-1, with D possibly matching TRBD1 (5 bases). This CDR3 is 15 amino acids long. The V end lost 6 bases, the J end lost 0 bases, and 15 bases lay between the germline ends. The germline CDR1 and CDR2 sequences are SQVTM and ANQGSEA. CDR3 loop: CSVAPGHSSYNEQFF. As DNA, the CDR3 is TGCAGCGTGGCCCCTGGACACAGCTCCTACAATGAGCAGTTCTTC.

The V call is TRBV30, the J call TRBJ1-3; no clear D gene. Trimming cost V 2 bases and J 2 bases, with 10 bases left between them. This CDR3 contains 14 residues. The V gene's germline CDR1 is GTSNPN and CDR2 SVGIG (reference sequence). CDR3 in amino acids: CAWSSHEAGNTIYF. The DNA for the CDR3 is TGTGCCTGGAGTTCTCATGAGGCTGGAAACACCATATATTTT.

CDR3 loop: CASSLAGGDGYTF. CDR3 coding DNA: TGTGCCAGCAGCTTGGCCGGAGGGGATGGCTACACCTTC. The chain is built from TRBV5-6 and TRBJ1-2; D perhaps matches TRBD1 (5 bases). CDR3 length: 13 amino acids. From germline, CDR1 is SGHDT and CDR2 YYEEEE. V lost 0 bases and J 6 bases, leaving 9 bases between the germline ends.

The chain carries TRBV5-8 and TRBJ2-2; D remains ambiguous. CDR1 is SGHTS and CDR2 is YDEGEE in the germline V gene. The CDR3 extends over 13 amino acids. V was shortened by 4 bases and J by 3 bases, with 7 bases between the two germline ends. CDR3 DNA sequence: TGTGCCAGCAGCAATACATACACCGGGGAGCTGTTTTTT. Protein sequence: CASSNTYTGELFF. The full variable domain, its missing parts supplied by reference TRBV5-8 and TRBJ2-2, is EAGVTQSPTHLIKTRGQQATLRCSPISGHTSVYWYQQALGLGLQFLLWYDEGEERNRGNFPPRFSGRQFPNYSSELNVNALELEDSALYLCASSNTYTGELFFGEGSRLTVL.

V usage is TRBV5-4 and J usage is TRBJ2-6, with 12 bases aligning to TRBD2. The CDR3 spans 19 residues. Germline assignment: CDR1 SGHNT and CDR2 YYREEE (reference sequence). V was pared by 3 bases and J by 3 bases, with 10 bases of the junction left unmatched. DNA of the CDR3: TGTGCCAGCAGCTCCGGCCAGCTAGCGGGAGGGGGTGGGGCCAACGTCCTGACTTTC. The encoded protein is CASSSGQLAGGGGANVLTF.

The rearrangement uses TRBV11-3 and TRBJ2-1; 8 positions agree with TRBD2. Germline trimming cut 3 bases from V and 9 bases from J; bases unmatched to any gene: 4. CDR1 is SGHNT and CDR2 is YENEEA in the germline V gene. The CDR3 loop spans 13 amino acids. DNA for the CDR3: TGTGCCAGCAGCTTTCGGACTAGCTTTGAGCAGTTCTTC. Its translation is CASSFRTSFEQFF.

The chain employs TRBV5-8 and TRBJ2-5; D is unclear. The V and J ends lost 0 bases and 4 bases respectively, with 13 bases between them. Looked up from germline, CDR1 is SGHTS and CDR2 is YDEGEE. CDR3 size: 15 residues. In DNA, the CDR3 is TGTGCCAGCAGCTTGGGATCCGTGACGGGAGAGACCCAGTACTTC. Amino acid sequence: CASSLGSVTGETQYF.

This clone was counted a few times. The chain couples TRBV5-4 to TRBJ2-1; perhaps TRBD1 as D (6 bases). The CDR3 consists of 15 residues. The germline V gene has CDR1 SGHNT and CDR2 YYREEE (reference sequence). V lost 0 bases and J lost 7, with 14 bases in between. DNA of the CDR3: TGTGCCAGCAGCTTGGACAGGGCTGTCTGGAATGAGCAGTTCTTC. Its protein product is CASSLDRAVWNEQFF. The complete variable domain, with remaining parts taken from reference TRBV5-4 and TRBJ2-1, reads ETGVTQSPTHLIKTRGQQVTLRCSSQSGHNTVSWYQQALGQGPQFIFQYYREEENGRGNFPPRFSGLQFPNYSSELNVNALELDDSALYLCASSLDRAVWNEQFFGPGTRLTVL.

The chain links TRBV14 to TRBJ1-6, with D possibly matching TRBD1 (5 bases). Germline V gene sequence: CDR1 SGHDN, CDR2 FVKESK. The germline V and J ends were trimmed by 3 bases and 7 bases, with 7 bases remaining between them. This CDR3 comprises 13 residues. The CDR3 loop is CASSQGQNSPLHF. The DNA for the CDR3 is TGTGCCAGCAGCCAGGGGCAAAATTCACCCCTCCACTTT.

V and J are TRBV5-6 and TRBJ2-1; 11 nucleotides match TRBD2. CDR3 size: 17 residues. V shed 0 bases and J 0 bases; nucleotides not matched to a gene: 2. Germline V CDR1 and CDR2: SGHDT, YYEEEE. The CDR3 reads CASSLGLAGSSYNEQFF. In DNA form, the CDR3 reads TGTGCCAGCAGCTTGGGACTAGCGGGAAGCTCCTACAATGAGCAGTTCTTC.

The chain joins TRBV10-3 to TRBJ2-1; D is undetermined. The CDR3 loop spans 12 amino acids. Germline V gene data show CDR1 as ENHRY and CDR2 as SYGVKD. V was clipped by 11 bases and J by 6 bases, with 14 bases between them. CDR3 in amino acids: CAFGSSPNEQFF. The CDR3 DNA follows: TGTGCCTTCGGAAGTAGTCCCAATGAGCAGTTCTTC.

This clone occurred once. The chain has TRBV19 and TRBJ2-3, with D maybe TRBD1 (6 bases). CDR1 is LNHDA and CDR2 is SQIVND in the germline V gene (reference sequence). CDR3 length equals 14 residues. The V and J ends lost 6 bases and 3 bases respectively, with 13 bases between them. The CDR3 spells CASRGGRTTDTQYF. The CDR3, as DNA: TGTGCCAGTAGAGGGGGAAGAACTACAGATACGCAGTATTTT.

The gene calls are TRBV7-9 and TRBJ2-7, with 10 bases that match TRBD2. J gave up 3 bases and V 4 bases, and 3 bases lay outside the gene matches. Looked up from germline, CDR1 is SEHNR and CDR2 is FQNEAQ (reference sequence). The CDR3 covers 14 residues. CDR3 nucleotides: TGTGCCAGCAGCTCACGGACTAGCGGCTACGAGCAGTACTTC. This translates into CASSSRTSGYEQYF.